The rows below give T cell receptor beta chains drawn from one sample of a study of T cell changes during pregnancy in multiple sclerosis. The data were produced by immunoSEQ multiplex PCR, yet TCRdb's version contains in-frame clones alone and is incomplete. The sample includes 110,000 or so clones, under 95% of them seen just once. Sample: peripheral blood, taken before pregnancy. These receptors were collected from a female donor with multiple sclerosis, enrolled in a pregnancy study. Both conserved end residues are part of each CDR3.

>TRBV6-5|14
CASNSAGSKNEQYF
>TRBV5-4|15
CASSPRIAGGNEQYF
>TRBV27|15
CASSFWDKGIYGYTF
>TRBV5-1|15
CASSLPGTSYNEQFF
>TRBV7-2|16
CASSLSPRGGANVLTF
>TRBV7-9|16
CASSLVGGGAHNEQFF
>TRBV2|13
CASRDGQNEKLFF
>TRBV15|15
CATSVGHLMNTEAFF
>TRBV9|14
CASSAGTGNTEAFF
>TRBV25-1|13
CASSRGHNTEAFF
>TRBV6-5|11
CASRYLDTQYF
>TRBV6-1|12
CASSVRVIEQYF
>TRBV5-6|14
CASSWDRSSYEQYF
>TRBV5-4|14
CASSLAGVTDTQYF
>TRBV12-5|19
CASGLVEGGTGLRRQAQYF
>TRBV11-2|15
CASSLEQGAPYEQYF
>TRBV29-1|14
CSVGGTVNTDTQYF
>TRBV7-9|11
CASIGKYEQYF
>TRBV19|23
CASRQTRGLGQGAGGIGDTEAFF
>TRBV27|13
CASSSSGYNEQFF
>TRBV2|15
CASSGDRGRSYEQYF
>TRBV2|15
CASSEVASWGNTIYF
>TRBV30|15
CAWRAGESSTDTQYF
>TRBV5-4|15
CASSARTAIPSEQYF
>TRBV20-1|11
CSARVVEKLFF
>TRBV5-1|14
CASSLLQGNTEAFF
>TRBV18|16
CASSPHRVKAYNEQFF
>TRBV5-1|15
CASSLERANTGELFF
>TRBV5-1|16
CASSLEGRSSTDTQYF
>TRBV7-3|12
CASSLDSGEQFF
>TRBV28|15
CASSLRQLAKNIQYF
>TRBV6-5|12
CASSEWSQPQHF
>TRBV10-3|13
CAITTGLAYEQYF
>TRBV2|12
CASNRGLNEQFF
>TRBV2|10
CASNENEQFF
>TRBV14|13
CASSLGPGEKLFF
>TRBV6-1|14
CASSETGDSQPQHF
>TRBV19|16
CASSSGEIYSNQPQHF
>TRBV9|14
CASSFRTGGDGYTF
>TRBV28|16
CASSLGGINSNQPQHF
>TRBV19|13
CASTGQGRTEAFF
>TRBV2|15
CASSVGDSSNYGYTF
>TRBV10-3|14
CAISSDRRSYGYTF
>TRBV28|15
CASSPPGSGRDEQYF
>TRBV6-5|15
CASSVRTGLNSPLHF
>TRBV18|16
CASSPLGTDLGDTQYF
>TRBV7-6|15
CASLRAGGRRETQYF
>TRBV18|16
CASSSALAGGGNEQFF
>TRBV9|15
CASSQRTGATGELFF
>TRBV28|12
CASNRRTVKAFF